These T cell receptor delta chains were read from a single sample in a study of gamma-delta T cells after stem cell transplantation. TCRdb called clones anew from the RT-PCR reads with CATT. The sample records 2,000 to 2,500 delta-chain clones, around 30% being singletons. Material: gamma-delta T cells. These receptors all stem from a human donor. It is not recorded whose cells these are; they may come from a transplant donor. CDR3s include the opening cysteine and the closing phenylalanine or tryptophan. A D gene is named only where the DNA matches it firmly. Size tells how often a clone was seen (once, few, many) or the class of an expanded clone, and some rows leave it out.

>TRDV3|-|-|TRDJ1
CAVGSDDDNLIF
TGTGCCGTTGGTTCCGACGACGATAACCTCATCTTT
>TRDV1|TRDD3|-|TRDJ1
CALGEKGIAGNWGTTDKLIF
TGTGCTCTTGGGGAAAAGGGTATCGCAGGGAACTGGGGGACCACCGATAAACTCATCTTT
>TRDV1|TRDD3|few|TRDJ1
CALGELGDIPDKLIF
TGTGCTCTTGGGGAACTGGGGGATATCCCCGATAAACTCATCTTT
>TRDV3|TRDD3|-|TRDJ1
CALSPPTGIEKYTDKLIF
TGTGCCCTAAGCCCCCCTACGGGGATAGAAAAGTACACCGATAAACTCATCTTT
>TRDV2|-|-|TRDJ1
CACDRLSSPWGGTDKLIF
TGTGCCTGTGACCGACTTTCCTCGCCTTGGGGTGGTACCGATAAACTCATCTTT
>TRDV2|TRDD3|few|TRDJ1
CACDHALLGAPDTDKLIF
TGTGCCTGTGACCATGCGCTACTGGGGGCCCCCGATACCGATAAACTCATCTTT
>TRDV2|TRDD3|medium-sized|TRDJ1
CACDALEGTGGSYADKLIF
TGTGCCTGTGACGCCTTAGAAGGTACTGGGGGATCTTACGCCGATAAACTCATCTTT
>TRDV2|TRDD3|few|TRDJ1
CACDLLGIGDTDKLIF
TGTGCCTGTGACCTACTGGGGATCGGGGACACCGATAAACTCATCTTT
>TRDV1|-|-|TRDJ1
CALGDGLIIPYSGGQTDKLIF
TGTGCTCTTGGGGACGGGCTTATAATCCCTTACAGCGGGGGGCAAACCGATAAACTCATCTTT
>TRDV2|TRDD3|-|TRDJ1
CACDTVTSGVLGDSSDTLIF
TGTGCCTGTGACACCGTAACCAGTGGGGTACTGGGGGATTCCAGCGATACACTCATCTTT
>TRDV2|TRDD3|-|TRDJ1
CACDILGDTHITDTRGTDKLIF
TGTGCCTGTGACATACTGGGGGATACGCACATTACAGACACCCGGGGGACCGATAAACTCATCTTT
>TRDV2|TRDD3|-|TRDJ1
CACDTWGIQDKLIF
TGTGCCTGTGACACCTGGGGGATACAAGATAAACTCATCTTT
>TRDV2|-|-|TRDJ1
CACDILQRESDKLIF
TGTGCCTGTGACATTCTCCAGAGGGAATCGGATAAACTCATCTTT
>TRDV2|TRDD3|-|TRDJ1
CACDTMAGGRTARYTDKLIF
TGTGCCTGTGACACTATGGCTGGGGGTCGAACGGCCCGGTACACCGATAAACTCATCTTT
>TRDV3|TRDD3|-|TRDJ1
CALPYVGDTVYTDKLIF
TGTGCCCTTCCCTACGTGGGGGATACGGTTTACACCGATAAACTCATCTTT
>TRDV2|TRDD3|few|TRDJ1
CACDTLGDRNDRLIF
TGTGCCTGTGACACTCTGGGGGATAGGAACGATAGACTCATCTTT
>TRDV2|-|medium-sized|TRDJ3
CACDTWDTRQMFF
TGTGCCTGTGACACCTGGGACACCCGACAGATGTTTTTC
>TRDV2|TRDD3|-|TRDJ1
CACDTVRTGGYEETDKLIF
TGTGCCTGTGACACCGTTCGGACTGGGGGATACGAGGAGACCGATAAACTCATCTTT
>TRDV2|TRDD3|once|TRDJ1
CACDLLGDPVYTDKLIF
TGTGCCTGTGACTTACTGGGGGACCCCGTGTACACCGATAAACTCATCTTT
>TRDV2|TRDD3|-|TRDJ1
CAGDTVGGGYATDKLIF
TGTGCCGGTGACACCGTTGGAGGGGGATACGCAACCGATAAACTCATCTTT
>TRDV2|TRDD3|-|TRDJ1
CACDTLSGIRGLTDKLIF
TGTGCCTGTGACACCCTTTCGGGGATACGCGGTTTGACCGATAAACTCATCTTT
>TRDV2|TRDD3|-|TRDJ1
CACDLLGDYTDKLIF
TGTGCCTGTGACCTACTGGGGGACTACACCGATAAACTCATCTTT
>TRDV2|TRDD3|-|TRDJ3
CACDTVSGWGTNSDSWDTRQMFF
TGTGCCTGTGACACCGTGAGTGGATGGGGGACCAATTCCGACTCCTGGGACACCCGACAGATGTTTTTC
>TRDV2|TRDD3|few|TRDJ1
CACDTSGLGYAPSTDKLIF
TGTGCCTGTGACACGTCAGGTTTGGGATACGCGCCCTCCACCGATAAACTCATCTTT
>TRDV2|-|-|TRDJ1
CACDWIQMRTDNLIF
TGTGCCTGTGACTGGATACAAATGAGAACCGATAACCTCATCTTT
>TRDV2|TRDD3|-|TRDJ1
CACDTVDTGGYFRDKLIF
TGTGCCTGTGACACCGTAGATACTGGGGGATACTTTCGCGATAAACTCATCTTT
>TRDV3|-|medium-sized|TRDJ1
CAAKRSPAMGHDKLIF
TGTGCCGCAAAAAGGTCCCCTGCCATGGGCCACGATAAACTCATCTTT
>TRDV2|TRDD3|few|TRDJ1
CACDPLLGEITDKLIF
TGTGCCTGTGACCCTCTACTGGGGGAAATCACCGATAAACTCATCTTT
>TRDV2|-|-|TRDJ1
CACDTVGTTAARYTDKLIF
TGTGCCTGTGACACCGTGGGGACGACCGCGGCCCGGTACACCGATAAACTCATCTTT
>TRDV3|TRDD3|few|TRDJ1
CALRLDWGILDPDKLIF
TGTGCGTTACGTTTAGACTGGGGGATACTTGATCCCGATAAACTCATCTTT
>TRDV2|TRDD3|-|TRDJ1
CACDTINHLLGDTTDKLIF
TGTGCCTGTGACACCATAAACCACCTCCTGGGGGATACTACCGATAAACTCATCTTT
>TRDV2|-|-|TRDJ1
CACDSLLLNGDNLIF
TGTGCCTGTGACTCCCTGCTGCTCAATGGCGATAACCTCATCTTT
>TRDV2|TRDD3|-|TRDJ1
CACESLGDKTDKLIF
TGTGCCTGTGAGTCACTGGGGGATAAGACCGATAAACTCATCTTT
>TRDV1|TRDD3|-|TRDJ1
CALGELFDAAGGYACKLIF
TGTGCTCTTGGGGAACTCTTTGATGCGGCTGGGGGATACGCCTGTAAACTCATCTTT
>TRDV2|TRDD3|few|TRDJ3
CACDNVTGGPGHASWDTRQMFF
TGTGCCTGTGACAATGTCACTGGGGGACCCGGACACGCCTCCTGGGACACCCGACAGATGTTTTTC
>TRDV2|-|few|TRDJ1
CACDTLKAARGAYTDKLIF
TGTGCCTGTGACACCTTGAAGGCGGCGAGGGGGGCTTACACCGATAAACTCATCTTT
>TRDV2|-|few|TRDJ1
CACDTVGPYTDNLIF
TGTGCCTGTGACACCGTGGGTCCGTACACCGATAACCTCATCTTT
>TRDV2|-|medium-sized|TRDJ3
CACDTAGISSWDTRQMFF
TGTGCCTGTGACACCGCGGGGATTAGCTCCTGGGACACCCGACAGATGTTTTTC
>TRDV2|TRDD3|few|TRDJ1
CACDPVTGGYSYTDKLIF
TGTGCCTGTGACCCAGTTACTGGGGGATACTCGTACACCGATAAACTCATCTTT
>TRDV1|TRDD3|-|TRDJ2
CALGELRLDWGIRLIALTAQLFF
TGTGCTCTTGGGGAACTCCGCCTCGACTGGGGGATACGCTTGATCGCTTTGACAGCACAACTCTTCTTT
>TRDV2|TRDD3|-|TRDJ3
CACDTVLGDTSSCDTRQMFF
TGTGCCTGTGACACCGTACTGGGGGATACGAGCTCCTGTGACACCCGCCAGATGTTTTTC
>TRDV2|TRDD3|-|TRDJ1
CACDPVLGDTPLYTDNLIF
TGTGCCTGTGACCCAGTACTGGGGGATACGCCTTTGTACACCGATAACCTCATCTTT
>TRDV1|TRDD3|-|TRDJ1
CALGELRWGILLDKLIF
TGTGCTCTTGGGGAACTTCGGTGGGGGATACTTCTCGATAAACTCATCTTT
>TRDV2|TRDD3|-|TRDJ1
CACDILGGNTDKLIF
TGTGCCTGTGACATTCTGGGGGGAAACACCGATAAACTCATCTTT
>TRDV2|-|-|TRDJ1
CACDTVGATYDNLIF
TGTGCCTGTGACACCGTGGGGGCTACTTACGATAACCTCATCTTT
>TRDV2|TRDD3|-|TRDJ3
CACDRILTGGPSCDTRPMFF
TGTGCCTGTGACCGAATCCTTACTGGGGGACCCTCCTGTGACACCCGCCCGATGTTTTTC
>TRDV2|-|few|TRDJ2
CACDSLSSAYTEPTAQLFF
TGTGCCTGTGACTCTTTGAGTTCCGCCTATACGGAACCGACAGCACAACTCTTCTTT
>TRDV2|TRDD3|few|TRDJ1
CACDTVNTGGLRTDKLIF
TGTGCCTGTGACACCGTTAATACTGGGGGACTACGCACCGATAAACTCATCTTT
>TRDV2|TRDD3|-|TRDJ1
CACEQLGDTTDKLIF
TGTGCCTGTGAACAACTGGGGGATACAACCGATAAACTCATCTTT
>TRDV2|-|-|TRDJ1
CACDLMGARDKLIF
TGTGCCTGTGACTTAATGGGGGCTAGAGATAAACTCATCTTT
>TRDV2|TRDD3|few|TRDJ1
CACNGALQTPAGGYTDKLIF
TGTGCCTGTAATGGTGCCCTCCAAACTCCCGCTGGGGGATACACCGATAAACTCATCTTT
>TRDV2|TRDD3|few|TRDJ1
CACDTVSQTGGYVYTDKLIF
TGTGCCTGTGACACCGTAAGTCAAACTGGGGGATACGTATACACCGATAAACTCATCTTT
>TRDV2|TRDD3|-|TRDJ1
CACDVLGDPVYTDKLIF
TGTGCCTGTGACGTACTGGGGGACCCCGTGTACACCGATAAACTCATCTTT
>TRDV2|-|few|TRDJ1
CACDTLGGTDKLIF
TGTGCCTGTGACACGTTGGGTGGTACCGATAAACTCATCTTT
>TRDV2|-|few|TRDJ1
CACDSLEAGVGDKYTDKLIF
TGTGCCTGTGACTCCCTAGAAGCAGGCGTAGGAGACAAGTACACCGATAAACTCATCTTT
>TRDV2|-|-|TRDJ1
CACDTVNREGVGKYTDKLIF
TGTGCCTGTGACACGGTAAACAGGGAGGGGGTCGGGAAGTACACCGATAAACTCATCTTT